These T cell receptor beta chains were read from a single sample in a study of CD8 T cells in ankylosing spondylitis. In TCRdb, the 5' RACE reads were re-called with MiXCR into one record per CDR3 protein. The data contain 200,000 to 250,000 distinct CDR3 sequences, roughly a tenth of them singletons. Sequencing was performed on blood, either unsorted or a sorted T cell fraction (not recorded which). These receptors were obtained from a male donor with ankylosing spondylitis or in good health (not recorded which). CDR3s include the opening cysteine and the closing phenylalanine or tryptophan. The D gene is left open where the match is weak. Clone size is shown for a subset of rows, as once, few, many or a class of expanded clone.

TRBJ2-1	TRBD2	few	TRBV20-1	CSARSTSGVYNEQFF	TGCAGTGCTAGAAGTACTAGCGGGGTTTACAATGAGCAGTTCTTC
TRBJ1-5	.	few	TRBV7-8	CASSPGLGQPQHF	TGTGCCAGCAGCCCTGGGTTGGGGCAGCCCCAGCATTTT
TRBJ2-1	.	many	TRBV6-1	CASRKSRLAYNEQFF	TGTGCCAGCCGTAAATCACGACTAGCCTACAATGAGCAGTTCTTC
TRBJ2-7	.	many	TRBV29-1	CSVEGSIYEQYF	TGCAGCGTTGAAGGTTCCATCTACGAGCAGTACTTC
TRBJ2-7	TRBD2	.	TRBV12-3/TRBV12-4	CASSPGIAGTYEQYF	TGTGCCAGCAGTCCTGGGATAGCGGGGACCTACGAGCAGTACTTC
TRBJ1-1	.	.	TRBV30	CAWRNYGEAFF	TGTGCCTGGCGGAATTACGGTGAAGCTTTCTTT
TRBJ1-4	.	.	TRBV9	CASSAGTRNEKLFF	TGTGCCAGCAGCGCAGGGACCCGAAATGAAAAACTGTTTTTT
TRBJ2-2	.	.	TRBV3-1	CASSPQGIGELFF	TGTGCCAGCAGCCCTCAGGGGATCGGGGAGCTGTTTTTT
TRBJ1-5	.	many	TRBV3-1	CASSQDANNQPQHF	TGTGCCAGCAGCCAAGATGCCAACAATCAGCCCCAGCATTTT
TRBJ1-3	.	few	TRBV12-3/TRBV12-4	CASSFFPSVASGNTIYF	TGTGCCAGCAGTTTTTTCCCCAGCGTTGCCTCTGGAAACACCATATATTTT
TRBJ2-7	.	.	TRBV3-1	CASRSGSTYEQYF	TGTGCCAGCAGGTCAGGGTCCACCTACGAGCAGTACTTC
TRBJ1-2	.	.	TRBV5-4	CASSRGGDEYGYTF	TGTGCCAGCAGCAGAGGGGGGGATGAGTATGGCTACACCTTC
TRBJ2-1	TRBD1	.	TRBV15	CATSSNRAGGGDEQFF	TGTGCCACCAGCAGTAATCGGGCAGGGGGCGGCGATGAGCAGTTCTTC
TRBJ2-1	.	many	TRBV5-1	CASRTYNEQFF	TGCGCCAGCAGGACCTACAATGAGCAGTTCTTC
TRBJ1-1	.	many	TRBV27	CASSLFSAATEAFF	TGTGCCAGCAGTTTATTTTCGGCGGCCACTGAAGCTTTCTTT
TRBJ1-5	.	many	TRBV20-1	CSARLGPPQHF	TGCAGTGCTAGACTCGGACCGCCCCAGCATTTT
TRBJ2-1	TRBD2	many	TRBV5-1	CASSSLGRLAGGLSNEQFF	TGCGCCAGCAGCTCCCTGGGAAGACTAGCGGGGGGTCTGTCCAATGAGCAGTTCTTC
TRBJ2-1	TRBD1	many	TRBV12-3/TRBV12-4	CASSTTGDEQFF	TGTGCCAGCAGTACGACAGGGGATGAGCAGTTCTTC
TRBJ2-3	TRBD1	many	TRBV20-1	CSAREPGQVLSSTDTQYF	TGCAGTGCTAGAGAGCCCGGACAGGTTCTATCTAGCACAGATACGCAGTATTTT
TRBJ2-4	TRBD2	many	TRBV7-8	CASSRYSLAVVAKNIQYF	TGTGCCAGCAGCCGCTATTCCCTAGCGGTGGTAGCCAAAAACATTCAGTACTTC
TRBJ2-1	.	few	TRBV5-3	CASPEGQWFISSYNEQFF	TGTGCCAGTCCCGAAGGACAGTGGTTCATTAGCTCCTACAATGAGCAGTTCTTC
TRBJ1-1	.	many	TRBV9	CASSVNDQREAFF	TGTGCCAGCAGCGTAAATGATCAGAGGGAAGCTTTCTTT
TRBJ2-6	TRBD1	many	TRBV5-1	CASVSGTGPSGANVLTF	TGCGCCAGCGTTTCCGGGACAGGTCCTTCTGGGGCCAACGTCCTGACTTTC
TRBJ1-1	.	many	TRBV7-6	CASSSQGYTEAFF	TGTGCCAGCAGCTCGCAGGGATACACTGAAGCTTTCTTT
TRBJ2-2	TRBD1	.	TRBV11-1	CASSPMDRARPDWGELFF	TGTGCCAGCAGCCCTATGGACAGGGCAAGACCAGACTGGGGGGAGCTGTTTTTT
TRBJ2-2	.	.	TRBV7-8	CASSEIGGAGELFF	TGTGCCAGCAGCGAAATCGGCGGGGCCGGGGAGCTGTTTTTT
TRBJ1-2	.	.	TRBV6-6	CAGNRDGPYGYTF	TGTGCCGGCAACCGAGACGGCCCCTATGGCTACACCTTC
TRBJ1-6	TRBD1	few	TRBV19	CASSLGQGVSPLHF	TGTGCCAGTAGTTTGGGACAGGGTGTCTCACCCCTCCACTTT
TRBJ2-1	.	many	TRBV5-5	CASSLSGREQFF	TGTGCCAGCAGCTTGTCGGGGAGAGAGCAGTTCTTC
TRBJ1-5	TRBD1	many	TRBV5-1	CASSQTGGQPQHF	TGCGCCAGCAGCCAGACAGGGGGTCAGCCCCAGCATTTT
TRBJ2-7	.	many	TRBV5-1	CASSLQDNSYEQYF	TGCGCCAGCAGCTTACAGGATAACTCCTACGAGCAGTACTTC
TRBJ2-3	.	many	TRBV6-5	CASSLDKLTDTQYF	TGTGCCAGCAGTCTCGACAAGCTCACAGATACGCAGTATTTT
TRBJ2-1	.	.	TRBV5-1	CASSAPGLTNEQFF	TGCGCCAGCAGCGCCCCAGGGTTAACGAATGAGCAGTTCTTC
TRBJ2-5	.	few	TRBV3-1	CASSHRGETQYF	TGTGCCAGCAGCCATCGCGGGGAGACCCAGTACTTC
TRBJ1-4	TRBD1	many	TRBV20-1	CSAPSPDRANEKLFF	TGCAGTGCTCCCAGCCCGGACAGGGCTAATGAAAAACTGTTTTTT
TRBJ2-1	TRBD2	many	TRBV7-2	CASSPSSGGGYNEQFF	TGTGCCAGCAGCCCTTCTAGTGGGGGGGGGTACAATGAGCAGTTCTTC
TRBJ2-3	TRBD2	many	TRBV5-1	CASSLKLAGGLRDGTDTQYF	TGCGCCAGCAGCTTGAAACTAGCGGGGGGGCTCCGTGACGGCACAGATACGCAGTATTTT
TRBJ2-1	TRBD2	many	TRBV7-2	CASRFLAGTLQFF	TGTGCCAGCAGATTTCTAGCGGGGACGCTCCAGTTCTTC
TRBJ1-5	.	many	TRBV20-1	CSADRVDQPQHF	TGCAGTGCTGATCGAGTTGATCAGCCCCAGCATTTT
TRBJ2-5	.	few	TRBV20-1	CSARDALPGAGETQYF	TGCAGTGCTAGAGATGCTCTGCCAGGGGCTGGTGAGACCCAGTACTTC
TRBJ2-7	TRBD1	many	TRBV29-1	CSVGQGVRYEQYF	TGCAGCGTGGGACAGGGTGTTAGGTACGAGCAGTACTTC